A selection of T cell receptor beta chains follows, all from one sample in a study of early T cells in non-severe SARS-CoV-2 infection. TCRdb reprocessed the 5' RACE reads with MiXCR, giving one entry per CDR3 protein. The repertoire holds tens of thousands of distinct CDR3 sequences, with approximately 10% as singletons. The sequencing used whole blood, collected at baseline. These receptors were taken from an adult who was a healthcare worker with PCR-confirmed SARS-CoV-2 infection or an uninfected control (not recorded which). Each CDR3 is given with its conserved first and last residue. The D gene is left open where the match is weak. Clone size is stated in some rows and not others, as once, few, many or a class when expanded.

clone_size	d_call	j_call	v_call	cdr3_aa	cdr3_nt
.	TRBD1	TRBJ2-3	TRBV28	CASSFNPKGASTDTQYF	TGTGCCAGCAGTTTTAACCCCAAGGGGGCTAGCACAGATACGCAGTATTTT
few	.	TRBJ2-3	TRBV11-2	CASSPRGGQGDTQYF	TGTGCCAGCAGCCCTAGGGGGGGCCAGGGAGATACGCAGTATTTT
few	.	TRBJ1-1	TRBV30	CAWDRDILNTEAFF	TGTGCCTGGGATCGGGACATCTTGAACACTGAAGCTTTCTTT
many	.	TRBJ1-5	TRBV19	CASTIPGNRHQPQHF	TGTGCCAGTACCATCCCGGGCAACCGACATCAGCCCCAGCATTTT
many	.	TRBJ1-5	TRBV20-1	CSARRGGRGNQPQHF	TGCAGTGCTCGTCGCGGGGGCCGCGGCAATCAGCCCCAGCATTTT
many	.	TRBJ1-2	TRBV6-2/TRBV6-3	CASSYLPTFYGYTF	TGTGCCAGCAGTTACCTCCCAACATTCTATGGCTACACCTTC
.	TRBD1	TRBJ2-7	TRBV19	CASSVGQGWNEQYF	TGTGCCAGTAGTGTGGGACAGGGGTGGAACGAGCAGTACTTC
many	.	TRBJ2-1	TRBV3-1	CASSQGGLNEQFF	TGTGCCAGCAGCCAGGGCGGGCTCAATGAGCAGTTCTTC
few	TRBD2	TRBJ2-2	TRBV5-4	CASSGGLAGGTGELFF	TGTGCCAGCAGCGGAGGCCTAGCGGGCGGCACCGGGGAGCTGTTTTTT
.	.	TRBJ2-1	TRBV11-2	CASSFSPYNEQFF	TGTGCCAGCAGCTTTAGTCCATACAATGAGCAGTTCTTC
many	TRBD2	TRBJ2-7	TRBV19	CASSSLAGGSYEQYF	TGTGCCAGTAGTTCCCTAGCGGGGGGTTCCTACGAGCAGTACTTC
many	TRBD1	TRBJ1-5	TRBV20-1	CSAWTGSSNQPQHF	TGCAGTGCCTGGACAGGGTCAAGCAATCAGCCCCAGCATTTT
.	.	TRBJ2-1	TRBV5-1	CASSYPLSMAGTYNEQFF	TGCGCCAGCAGCTATCCCTTATCTATGGCGGGAACCTACAATGAGCAGTTCTTC
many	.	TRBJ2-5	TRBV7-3	CASSSRVQETQYF	TGTGCCAGCAGTTCCAGGGTTCAAGAGACCCAGTACTTC
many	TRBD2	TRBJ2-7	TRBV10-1	CASSESALTGTSGRISGEQYF	TGCGCCAGCAGTGAGTCGGCGCTTACCGGGACTAGCGGGAGGATTTCGGGGGAGCAGTACTTC
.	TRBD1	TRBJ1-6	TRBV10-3	CAISESPQGGNSPLHF	TGTGCCATCAGTGAGTCCCCCCAGGGGGGTAATTCACCCCTCCACTTT
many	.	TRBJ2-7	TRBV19	CASSIEHSTYEQYF	TGTGCCAGTAGTATAGAGCACAGCACCTACGAGCAGTACTTC
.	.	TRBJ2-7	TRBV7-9	CASSFYITGGGHEQYF	TGTGCCAGCAGCTTTTACATTACAGGGGGAGGGCACGAGCAGTACTTC
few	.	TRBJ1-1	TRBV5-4	CASSLTGSDTEAFF	TGTGCCAGCAGCTTGACGGGATCTGACACTGAAGCTTTCTTT
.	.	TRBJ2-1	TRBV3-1	CASSLGRGESNEQFF	TGTGCCAGCAGCCTTGGGCGGGGAGAGAGCAATGAGCAGTTCTTC
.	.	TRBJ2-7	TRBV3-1	CASSLRGGQKYEQYF	TGTGCCAGCAGCCTCAGGGGGGGACAGAAGTACGAGCAGTACTTC
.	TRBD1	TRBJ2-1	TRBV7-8	CASSLRWDSINYNEQFF	TGTGCCAGCAGCTTACGCTGGGACAGCATCAATTACAATGAGCAGTTCTTC
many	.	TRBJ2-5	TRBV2	CASSEEGVYGETQYF	TGTGCCAGCAGTGAAGAGGGGGTGTACGGGGAGACCCAGTACTTC
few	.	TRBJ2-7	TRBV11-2	CASGSISYEQYF	TGTGCCAGCGGGTCAATCTCCTACGAGCAGTACTTC